This is a list of T cell receptor beta chains from one sample in a study of OX40 agonist ivuxolimab in advanced cancers. Some clones are missing from TCRdb's copy, which holds only in-frame ones; the method was immunoSEQ multiplex PCR. The data contain 77,000 or so clones, over 85% of them singletons. The starting material was CD4+ or CD8+ T cells sorted from blood, obtained in a trial of the OX40 agonist ivuxolimab. These receptors all stem from an adult with an advanced solid tumor such as melanoma, head and neck, liver or kidney cancer. CDR3s include the opening cysteine and the closing phenylalanine or tryptophan. A D gene is named only where the DNA matches it firmly. Clone size is given for some rows only: seen once, a few or many times, or a class if the clone is expanded.

D,J,V,size,CDR3,DNA
-,TRBJ2-2,TRBV27,-,CASSPLLSGELFF,TGTGCCAGCAGTCCCTTACTGTCCGGGGAGCTGTTTTTT
-,TRBJ2-6,TRBV21-1,-,CASTFRTQSSGANVLTF,TGTGCCAGCACCTTTCGAACCCAAAGCTCTGGGGCCAACGTCCTGACTTTC
-,TRBJ2-3,TRBV28,-,CASSLEADTQYF,TGTGCCAGCAGCTTAGAAGCGGATACGCAGTATTTT
-,TRBJ1-3,TRBV5-6,-,CASSLATAGNTIYF,TGTGCCAGCAGCTTGGCGACAGCTGGAAACACCATATATTTT
TRBD1,TRBJ1-3,TRBV27,-,CASSPGTGAGNTIYF,TGTGCCAGCAGTCCTGGGACAGGGGCTGGAAACACCATATATTTT
-,TRBJ2-3,TRBV11-2,-,CASSRVRARTDTQYF,TGTGCCAGCAGCCGGGTCCGGGCCCGCACAGATACGCAGTATTTT
-,TRBJ2-1,TRBV28,-,CASSSQTGRLSYNEQFF,TGTGCCAGCAGCAGTCAAACGGGGCGCCTATCCTACAATGAGCAGTTCTTC
TRBD2,TRBJ2-2,TRBV30,-,CAWSVIIGLAGNTGELFF,TGTGCCTGGAGTGTGATTATTGGGCTAGCGGGAAACACCGGGGAGCTGTTTTTT
-,TRBJ1-1,TRBV4-3,once,CASSQDLRTLANTEAFF,TGCGCCAGCAGCCAAGATCTGCGTACCTTGGCGAACACTGAAGCTTTCTTT
TRBD2,TRBJ2-3,TRBV25-1,-,CASGSGSVDTQYF,TGTGCCAGCGGGAGCGGGAGTGTAGATACGCAGTATTTT
TRBD2,TRBJ2-5,TRBV14,-,CASSQTSGAWETQYF,TGTGCCAGCAGCCAAACTAGCGGTGCATGGGAGACCCAGTACTTC
-,TRBJ1-2,TRBV14,-,CASSQDLDSSYGYTF,TGTGCCAGCAGCCAAGATTTGGACAGTAGCTATGGCTACACCTTC
-,TRBJ2-1,TRBV10-3,-,CAISGIWEQRSYNEQFF,TGTGCCATCAGTGGAATTTGGGAACAGAGATCCTACAATGAGCAGTTCTTC